A single sample is the source of the 17 T cell receptor beta chains below, sequenced in a study of beta chain features in type 1 diabetes. The study, taken as a whole, reports: Moderate yet significant TCRB CDR3 shortening was seen in Type 1 diabetes patients in all four CD4+ subsets.

No antigen is known for these receptors. The entirety of the isolated RNA underwent reverse transcription, so expressed TCRB transcripts were sequenced. Clones were sequenced by immunoSEQ multiplex PCR, and TCRdb holds only the in-frame ones, with some missing. The table includes about 650,000 clones, around 12% detected once. The sequenced sample was naive CD4+ T cells from blood. These receptors all stem from a man aged 25 to 40 with type 1 diabetes.

A few counts support this clone. This chain joins TRBV6-6 and TRBJ2-3; 7 bases line up with TRBD2. The ends lost 0 bases at V and 1 base at J; junction bases unmatched: 4. This CDR3 has 16 amino acids. The germline CDR1 and CDR2 sequences are MNHNY and SVGAGI (reference sequence). CDR3 amino acids: CASSYSMAGGTDTQYF. In DNA form, the CDR3 reads TGTGCCAGCAGTTACTCTATGGCGGGGGGCACAGATACGCAGTATTTT.

This sequence joins TRBV6-6 and TRBJ2-7; TRBD1 matches at 7 bases. The CDR3 extends over 13 amino acids. Trimming took 6 bases from V and 2 from J; bases not matched to a gene: 4. CDR1 and CDR2 from the germline V gene are MNHNY and SVGAGI (reference sequence). The CDR3 nucleotides read TGTGCCAGCAGCCGGGACAGAGCCTACGAGCAGTACTTC. Translated, it gives CASSRDRAYEQYF.

This clone was seen a few times. The chain joins TRBV7-8 to TRBJ2-7; 11 nucleotides line up with TRBD2. V trimming: 5 bases; J trimming: 0 bases; junction bases outside the gene matches: 9. The CDR3 runs to 17 residues. The germline gives CDR1 SGHVS, CDR2 FQNEAQ. The CDR3 is CASSETMTSGASYEQYF. The CDR3 DNA reads as TGTGCCAGCAGCGAGACCATGACTAGCGGGGCCTCCTACGAGCAGTACTTC.

CDR3 sequence reads: CASSLRRGTGGLNEQFF. Written as DNA, the CDR3 is TGTGCCAGCAGCTTAAGGAGGGGGACAGGGGGCCTGAATGAGCAGTTCTTC. The rearrangement uses TRBV7-8 and TRBJ2-1, with TRBD1 matching over 12 bases. V was clipped by 2 bases and J by 7 bases; unmatched bases: 9. The germline V gene encodes CDR1 SGHVS and CDR2 FQNEAQ. The CDR3 length is 17 residues.

The chain combines TRBV28 with TRBJ2-5, with D possibly being TRBD2 (6 bases). Germline assignment: CDR1 MDHEN and CDR2 SYDVKM. V was pared by 5 bases and J by 3 bases, with 7 bases between. This CDR3 contains 12 residues. Here the CDR3 reads CASSGGEETQYF. The CDR3 DNA is TGTGCCAGCAGTGGAGGGGAAGAGACCCAGTACTTC.

V is TRBV19 and J is TRBJ1-5, with no clear D. From germline, CDR1 is LNHDA and CDR2 SQIVND (reference sequence). This CDR3 comprises 16 residues. V was trimmed by 5 bases and J by 0 bases, leaving 14 bases between them. The CDR3 sequence is CASSGRGIFSNQPQHF. The DNA of the CDR3 is TGTGCCAGTAGTGGACGCGGGATATTTAGCAATCAGCCCCAGCATTTT.

In its sample, this clone was seen a few times. The chain joins TRBV7-9 to TRBJ2-7; no clear D. Deletions cut 2 bases from V and 7 bases from J, with 15 bases between. This CDR3 region has 14 residues. Germline CDR1 is SEHNR and CDR2 is FQNEAQ (reference sequence). The CDR3 DNA reads TGTGCCAGCAGCTTAAGGTCGACCCCGATTGAGCAGTACTTC. This encodes CASSLRSTPIEQYF.

The V and J genes are TRBV4-3 and TRBJ2-3; 8 bases are shared with TRBD2. Looked up from germline, CDR1 is LGHNA and CDR2 is YSLEER. The trim removed 1 base at V and 5 bases at J, leaving 5 bases unmatched. This CDR3 spans 15 amino acids. The DNA of the CDR3 is TGCGCCAGCAGCCAAGGATCCAGCGGGGGAGATACGCAGTATTTT. Its translation: CASSQGSSGGDTQYF.

This clone has only a few counts. This chain links TRBV7-2 with TRBJ2-1; D is undetermined. Deletions cut 4 bases from V and 4 bases from J, with 8 bases between. The CDR3 is made up of 13 amino acids. Germline CDR1 reads SGHTA; CDR2 reads FQGNSA. DNA of the CDR3: TGTGCCAGCAGCTCCGGGTCGTACAATGAGCAGTTCTTC. Translation gives CASSSGSYNEQFF.

This clone came up a few times. V usage is TRBV7-9 and J usage is TRBJ1-1, with TRBD1 matching 8 bases. The CDR3 loop spans 16 amino acids. The V and J ends lost 5 bases and 1 base, in that order; junction bases with no gene match: 9. Germline CDR1 is SEHNR and CDR2 is FQNEAQ (reference sequence). The CDR3 DNA follows: TGTGCCAGCAGCGCAGGACCGGGACAGGCGAACACTGAAGCTTTCTTT. Translated, it gives CASSAGPGQANTEAFF. The whole variable domain, filled in from reference TRBV7-9 and TRBJ1-1, reads DTGVSQNPRHKITKRGQNVTFRCDPISEHNRLYWYRQTLGQGPEFLTYFQNEAQLEKSRLLSDRFSAERPKGSFSTLEIQRTEQGDSAMYLCASSAGPGQANTEAFFGQGTRLTVV.

This chain joins TRBV13 and TRBJ2-1, with 7 nucleotides matching TRBD2. The junction had 8 bases not matched to a gene; V was cut back by 6 bases and J by 3 bases. Germline CDR1 PRHDT, CDR2 FYEKMQ (reference sequence). The CDR3 has 15 residues. The CDR3 is CASSKGSSGYNEQFF. DNA for the CDR3: TGTGCCAGCAGTAAGGGGTCTAGCGGCTACAATGAGCAGTTCTTC.

The chain has TRBV9 and TRBJ2-1, with D hard to call. Germline CDR1 is SGDLS and CDR2 is YYNGEE. V was clipped by 0 bases and J by 10 bases, with 11 bases between them. The length of the CDR3 is 13 residues. The CDR3 coding sequence is TGTGCCAGCAGCGTAGAAACGCTGGCGGAGCAGTTCTTC. Translation: CASSVETLAEQFF.

This CDR3 is CASSYNPGTSGYDEQYF. The CDR3 DNA reads as TGTGCCAGCAGCTATAACCCCGGGACTAGCGGTTATGACGAGCAGTACTTC. This chain links TRBV11-2 with TRBJ2-7; 11 positions agree with TRBD2. Germline lookup yields CDR1 SGHAT and CDR2 FQNNGV. V shed 4 bases, J shed 5 bases, and the junction held 13 bases outside the gene matches. The CDR3 runs to 17 residues.

This clone was found a few times. The V and J genes are TRBV29-1 and TRBJ1-2, with TRBD1 as a possible D gene (5 bases). CDR3 length equals 14 residues. The V gene lost 6 bases and the J gene lost 2 bases, with 16 bases spanning the gap. The germline gives CDR1 SQVTM, CDR2 ANQGSEA. CDR3 sequence: CSVGPGRDNYGYTF. CDR3 in DNA: TGCAGCGTCGGACCGGGACGGGACAACTATGGCTACACCTTC.

The chain uses TRBV29-1 and TRBJ2-5; D may be TRBD1 or TRBD2 (6 bases each). Per germline, CDR1 SQVTM and CDR2 ANQGSEA. V gave up 5 bases and J gave up 5 bases, with 24 bases separating them. The CDR3 runs to 16 residues. Here the CDR3 reads CSVRGDTTGRRETQYF. The CDR3 DNA sequence: TGCAGCGTTAGGGGGGATACCACGGGGAGGAGGGAGACCCAGTACTTC.

This clone was seen a few times. The rearrangement links TRBV5-5 to TRBJ2-7; D unresolved. Deletions cut 1 base from V and 6 bases from J, with 5 bases between. Germline assignment: CDR1 SGHKS and CDR2 YYEKEE (reference sequence). The length of the CDR3 is 11 residues. The CDR3 loop reads CASSLQGEQYF. The DNA for the CDR3 is TGTGCCAGCAGCTTGCAAGGCGAGCAGTACTTC.

This clone was found a few times. The V gene is TRBV18, the J gene TRBJ1-2; D gene unclear. Germline V gives CDR1 KGHSH, CDR2 LQKENI. The CDR3 is 16 amino acids. The germline V and J ends were trimmed by 3 bases and 1 base, with 15 bases remaining between them. CDR3 nucleotides: TGTGCCAGCTCACCGCTTCAGGCGTCCTATAACTATGGCTACACCTTC. The encoded protein is CASSPLQASYNYGYTF.